The clone carrying this TCR beta chain appeared a few times. What it binds is unknown. Russia was home to the donors, healthy Caucasian individuals aged about 6 to 90. Each sample yielded at least 5 micrograms of PBMC total RNA. The sample is drawn from a study of blood T cells in healthy people across ages. General observations from the study: More naive CD4+ cells and higher diversity marked long-lived donors relative to aged donors.

The second PCR ran about 6 to 11 cycles with a sample-barcoded 5' primer and J-beta primers. Each sample yielded at least 3 million CDR3-containing paired-end reads. From the 5' RACE reads, TCRdb called clonotypes with MiXCR, one entry per CDR3 protein. This table has roughly 2 million distinct CDR3 sequences, about 49% appearing once. The receptor was isolated from a woman between 40 and 50 years old in good health. Sequenced sample: blood.

The CDR3 reads CASSVAEGPLGTQYF. As DNA, the CDR3 is TGTGCCAGCAGCGTAGCTGAGGGTCCCCTCGGGACCCAGTACTTC. This sequence joins TRBV9 and TRBJ2-7; D might be TRBD2 (5 bases). The better agreement between TRBJ2-5 and the DNA end casts doubt on the J call. The CDR3 has 15 amino acids. The germline CDR1 and CDR2 sequences are SGDLS and YYNGEE.